A few counts support the clone carrying this T cell receptor beta chain. The sample comes from a study of cytomegalovirus exposure and HLA in healthy donors. Study at large: Caucasian-associated ancestry cluster membership applied to less than 85% of about 370 genotyped donors.

The V segment lost 4 bases and the J segment 5 bases; nucleotides outside the gene matches: 7. The length of the CDR3 is 15 residues. The germline V gene encodes CDR1 PRHDT and CDR2 FYEKMQ (reference sequence). The study ran its PCR with 60 Vbeta and 13 Jbeta primers. Here immunoSEQ multiplex PCR was the method, and the copy in TCRdb shows in-frame clones only, minus some. The data contain approximately 210,000 clones, about 76% of them singletons. The source is a male donor in good health and CMV-seropositive. The V and J genes are TRBV13 and TRBJ2-1; TRBD2 matches 8 bases. Sequencing was performed on PBMCs. CDR3 DNA: TGTGCCAGCAGCTCCATACTAGCGGATAACAATGAGCAGTTCTTC. Its protein product is CASSSILADNNEQFF.